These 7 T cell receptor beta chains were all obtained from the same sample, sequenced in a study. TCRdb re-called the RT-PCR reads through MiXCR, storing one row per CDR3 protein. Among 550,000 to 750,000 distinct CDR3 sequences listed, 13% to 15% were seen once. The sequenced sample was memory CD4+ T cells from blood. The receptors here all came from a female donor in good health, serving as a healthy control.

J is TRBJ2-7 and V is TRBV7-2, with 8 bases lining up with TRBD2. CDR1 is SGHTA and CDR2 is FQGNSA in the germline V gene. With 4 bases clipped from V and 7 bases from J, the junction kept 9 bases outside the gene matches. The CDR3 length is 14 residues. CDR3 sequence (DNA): TGTGCCAGCAGCTGGCTAGCGGGTGCGAAAGAGCAGTACTTC. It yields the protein CASSWLAGAKEQYF.

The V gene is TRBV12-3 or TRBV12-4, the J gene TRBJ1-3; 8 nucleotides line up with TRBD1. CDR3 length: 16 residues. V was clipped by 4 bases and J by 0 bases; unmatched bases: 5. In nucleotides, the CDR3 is TGTGCCAGCAGTTGGGGACAGGTTCTCTCTGGAAACACCATATATTTT. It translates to CASSWGQVLSGNTIYF.

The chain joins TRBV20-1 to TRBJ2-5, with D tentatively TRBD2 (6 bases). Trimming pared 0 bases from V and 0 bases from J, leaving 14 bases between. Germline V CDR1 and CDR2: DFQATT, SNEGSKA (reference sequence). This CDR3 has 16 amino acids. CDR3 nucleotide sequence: TGCAGTGCTAGAGATTTATTAGCGGCGAACCAAGAGACCCAGTACTTC. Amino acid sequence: CSARDLLAANQETQYF.

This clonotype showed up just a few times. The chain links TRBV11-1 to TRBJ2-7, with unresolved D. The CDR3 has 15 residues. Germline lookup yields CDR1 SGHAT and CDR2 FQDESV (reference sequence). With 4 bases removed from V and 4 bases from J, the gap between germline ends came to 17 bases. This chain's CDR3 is CASSSRWSSSYEQYF. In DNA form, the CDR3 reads TGTGCCAGCAGCTCCAGGTGGAGTTCGAGTTACGAGCAGTACTTC.

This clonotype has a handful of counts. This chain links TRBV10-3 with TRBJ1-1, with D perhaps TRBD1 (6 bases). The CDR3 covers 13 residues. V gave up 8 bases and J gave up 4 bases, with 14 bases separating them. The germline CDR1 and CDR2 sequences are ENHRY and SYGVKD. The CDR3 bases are TGTGCCATCCGATCCCAAGGGGGCACTGAAGCTTTCTTT. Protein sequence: CAIRSQGGTEAFF.

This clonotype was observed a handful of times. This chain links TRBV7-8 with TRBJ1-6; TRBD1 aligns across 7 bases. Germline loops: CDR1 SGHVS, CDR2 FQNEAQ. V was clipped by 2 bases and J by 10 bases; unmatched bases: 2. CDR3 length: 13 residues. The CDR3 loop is CASSLNRGSPLHF. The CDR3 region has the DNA TGTGCCAGCAGCTTAAACAGGGGATCACCCCTCCACTTT.

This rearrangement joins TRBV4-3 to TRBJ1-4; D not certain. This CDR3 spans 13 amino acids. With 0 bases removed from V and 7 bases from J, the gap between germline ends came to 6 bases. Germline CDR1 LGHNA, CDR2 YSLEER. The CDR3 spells CASSQEQSEKLFF. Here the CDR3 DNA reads TGCGCCAGCAGCCAAGAACAGTCTGAAAAACTGTTTTTT.